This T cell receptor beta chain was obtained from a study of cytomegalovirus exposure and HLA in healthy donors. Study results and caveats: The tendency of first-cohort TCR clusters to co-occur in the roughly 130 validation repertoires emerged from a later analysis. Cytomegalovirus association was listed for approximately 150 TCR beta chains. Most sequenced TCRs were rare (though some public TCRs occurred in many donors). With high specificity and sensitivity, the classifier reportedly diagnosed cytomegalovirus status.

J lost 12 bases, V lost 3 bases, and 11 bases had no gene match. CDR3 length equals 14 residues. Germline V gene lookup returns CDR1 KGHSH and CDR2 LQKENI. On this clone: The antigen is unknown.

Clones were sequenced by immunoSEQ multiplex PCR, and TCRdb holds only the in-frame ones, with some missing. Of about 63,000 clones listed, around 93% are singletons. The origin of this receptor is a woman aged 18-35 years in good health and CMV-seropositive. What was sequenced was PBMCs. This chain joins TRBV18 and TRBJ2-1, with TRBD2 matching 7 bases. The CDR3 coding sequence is TGTGCCAGCTCACCCCAACTAGCGTTGGAGGGGCAGTTCTTC. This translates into CASSPQLALEGQFF. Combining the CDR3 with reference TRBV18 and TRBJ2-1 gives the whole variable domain NAGVMQNPRHLVRRRGQEARLRCSPMKGHSHVYWYRQLPEEGLKFMVYLQKENIIDESGMPKERFSAEFPKEGPSILRIQQVVRGDSAAYFCASSPQLALEGQFFGPGTRLTVL.